These T cell receptor beta chains were read from a single sample in a study of blood T cell repertoires in COVID-19. Clones were sequenced by immunoSEQ multiplex PCR, and TCRdb holds only the in-frame ones, with some missing. The repertoire consists of some 150,000 clones, with over 65% occurring once and the leading ten covering roughly 1.5%. The specimen was peripheral blood. Receptors were obtained from a man at least 80 years old with acute or convalescent COVID-19. CDR3s include the opening cysteine and the closing phenylalanine or tryptophan. The D gene is left open where the match is weak. Where a row states a size, it is once, few, many or the class of an expanded clone; other rows omit it.

v_call	d_call	clone_size	j_call	cdr3_nt	cdr3_aa
TRBV6-5	NA	NA	TRBJ2-1	TGTGCCAGCGACCAACAGGGGAGGACTTACAATGAGCAGTTCTTC	CASDQQGRTYNEQFF
TRBV11-3	NA	NA	TRBJ1-4	TGTGCCAGCAGCTTACCCTCGGCAGGGCCCGAAAAACTGTTTTTT	CASSLPSAGPEKLFF
TRBV30	NA	NA	TRBJ1-2	TGTGCCTGGAGTGTACCATACTCTAACTATGGCTACACCTTC	CAWSVPYSNYGYTF
TRBV5-6	TRBD2	NA	TRBJ2-1	TGTGCCAGCAACCGGGAGGCGGGGGGGTACCTCTTC	CASNREAGGYLF
TRBV24-1	NA	NA	TRBJ1-2	TGTGCCACCAGCAGGGGTAAAGACTATGGCTACACCTTC	CATSRGKDYGYTF
TRBV9	TRBD2	NA	TRBJ2-3	TGTGCCAGCAGCGTAGGAGCGGGGGCGGGGGATACGCAGTATTTT	CASSVGAGAGDTQYF
TRBV4-1	NA	NA	TRBJ1-2	TGCGCCAGCAGCCAAGGGGCGGGGCCCTATGGCTACACCTTC	CASSQGAGPYGYTF
TRBV27	TRBD2	NA	TRBJ2-5	TGTGCCAGCGGTCGGGGGGGTGGAGAGACCCAGTACTTC	CASGRGGGETQYF
TRBV6-2/TRBV6-3	NA	few	TRBJ2-2	TGTGCCAGCAGTTACTCTTGGGGCCAACCCGGGGAGCTGTTTTTT	CASSYSWGQPGELFF
TRBV9	TRBD1	once	TRBJ1-2	TGTGCCAGCAGCTCCCACCGACAGGGCAGGGACTATGGCTACACCTTC	CASSSHRQGRDYGYTF
TRBV7-2	NA	NA	TRBJ1-1	TGTGCCAGCAGCTCCCAAGGATGGAGGATAGCTTTCTTT	CASSSQGWRIAFF
TRBV6-5	NA	NA	TRBJ1-5	TGTGCCAGCAGCCAACCGGGGCAGCCCCAGCATTTT	CASSQPGQPQHF
TRBV11-2	TRBD2	NA	TRBJ2-1	TGTGCCAGCAGACCACTAGCGGGGGGCCCCAATGAGCAGTTCTTC	CASRPLAGGPNEQFF
TRBV6-5	NA	NA	TRBJ2-1	TGTGCCAGCAGTCCAGGTCAGGGGAATCCTGAGCAGTTCTTC	CASSPGQGNPEQFF
TRBV2	NA	NA	TRBJ1-4	TGTGCCAGCAGTGATCTCCGCCAGTCTAATGAAAAACTGTTTTTT	CASSDLRQSNEKLFF
TRBV6-5	TRBD2	NA	TRBJ2-7	TGTGCCAGCAGTTACGCGACTAGCGGGGAGGCCGAGCAGTACTTC	CASSYATSGEAEQYF
TRBV11-1	NA	NA	TRBJ2-1	TGTGCCAGCAGCACGGGACAAAATCTTTACAATGAGCAGTTCTTC	CASSTGQNLYNEQFF
TRBV28	TRBD1	NA	TRBJ1-1	TGTGCCAGCAGTAGTGCCGGGACAGGGGCGAACACTGAAGCTTTCTTT	CASSSAGTGANTEAFF
TRBV20-1	NA	NA	TRBJ1-6	TGCAGTGCTAGTGCGCAGTCCAATTCACCCCTCCACTTT	CSASAQSNSPLHF
TRBV6-5	NA	once	TRBJ1-4	TGTGCCAGCAGTTACAGCAATGAAAAACTGTTTTTT	CASSYSNEKLFF
TRBV6-5	NA	NA	TRBJ2-3	TGTGCCAGCAGTCGTGATCGGACAGTCACAGATACGCAGTATTTT	CASSRDRTVTDTQYF
TRBV6-5	TRBD1	once	TRBJ1-2	TGTGCCAGCAGTTACCCCCGACAGGGGGCGCGGCATGGCTACACCTTC	CASSYPRQGARHGYTF
TRBV5-1	TRBD2	NA	TRBJ2-1	TGCGCCAGCAGCTACACGACTAGCGGGGGCCCGAGCTCCTACAATGAGCAGTTCTTC	CASSYTTSGGPSSYNEQFF
TRBV7-2	TRBD2	few	TRBJ2-1	TGTGCCAGCAGCTTAGTACTAGCGGGGGCCGCGGTCGGCAATGAGCAGTTCTTC	CASSLVLAGAAVGNEQFF
TRBV24-1	TRBD2	once	TRBJ2-5	TGTGCCACCAGTGCAGCCGGGACTACAGAGACCCAGTACTTC	CATSAAGTTETQYF
TRBV5-1	TRBD2	few	TRBJ2-7	TGCGCCAGCAGCCCGCAGGGAGGGCACTACGAGCAGTACTTC	CASSPQGGHYEQYF
TRBV19	NA	NA	TRBJ2-1	TGTGCCGTCAGGGTTGGGTCCAATGAGCAGTTCTTC	CAVRVGSNEQFF
TRBV5-1	NA	NA	TRBJ2-2	TGCGCCAGCAGCTTGACAGGGTCGAACACCGGGGAGCTGTTTTTT	CASSLTGSNTGELFF
TRBV18	NA	once	TRBJ2-3	TGTGCCAGCTCACACGTCAGAAGCACAGATACGCAGTATTTT	CASSHVRSTDTQYF
TRBV28	TRBD1	NA	TRBJ1-2	TGTGCCAGCAGTTTACCGGGACAGTATGGCTACACCTTC	CASSLPGQYGYTF
TRBV5-5	TRBD1	NA	TRBJ1-2	TGTGCCAGCAGCTTGGGATCGACAGGGGCGGTTTATGGCTACACCTTC	CASSLGSTGAVYGYTF
TRBV11-3	NA	few	TRBJ2-5	TGTGCCAGCGGTGGACATGCGAGAATCCAAGAGACCCAGTACTTC	CASGGHARIQETQYF
TRBV10-3	NA	NA	TRBJ1-2	TGTGCCATCGATCCAGGCGGCGGGGGAGGCTACACCTTC	CAIDPGGGGGYTF
TRBV14	NA	many	TRBJ1-6	TGTGCCAGCAGCCCCCTCCCCGGTTCACCCCTCCACTTT	CASSPLPGSPLHF
TRBV28	NA	NA	TRBJ1-2	TGTGCCAGCAGGGTGGACAGCATCTATGGCTACACCTTC	CASRVDSIYGYTF
TRBV12-3/TRBV12-4	TRBD1	NA	TRBJ1-2	TGTGCCATCAGGACAGGGGAATATGGCTACACCTTC	CAIRTGEYGYTF
TRBV6-5	TRBD1	NA	TRBJ1-2	TGTGCCAGCGCCCTTGAGGGGGCGCCGGGAGGCTACACCTTC	CASALEGAPGGYTF
TRBV2	TRBD1	NA	TRBJ1-5	TGTGCCAGCAGTGCAGGGACAGGGAGCAATCAGCCCCAGCATTTT	CASSAGTGSNQPQHF
TRBV7-2	TRBD1	NA	TRBJ1-6	TGTGCCAGCAGCTTTCCGGACAGGGGGAGTGGTAATTCACCCCTCCACTTT	CASSFPDRGSGNSPLHF
TRBV19	TRBD1	many	TRBJ1-3	TGTGCCAGTAGTATGAACAGGGGGACTGGAAACACCATATATTTT	CASSMNRGTGNTIYF
TRBV19	NA	NA	TRBJ2-3	TGTGCCAGTAGTATCGGGGCAGGGGCAGATACGCAGTATTTT	CASSIGAGADTQYF
TRBV7-6	NA	NA	TRBJ1-2	TGTGCCAGCAGCCCGGAGGTAGGAGGCTACTATGGCTACACCTTC	CASSPEVGGYYGYTF